Sequencing of this TCR beta chain was carried out in a study of blood T cell repertoires in COVID-19. Turning to the study itself: COVID-19 samples, acute and convalescent, were from the United States, Italy and Spain. In each case, the material was cDNA or gDNA derived from T cells, B-cell-depleted T cells, or PBMCs.

Per the original data handling: Nucleated cell number was recorded as an estimate derived from reference gene primer amplification. The data were produced by immunoSEQ multiplex PCR, yet TCRdb's version contains in-frame clones alone and is incomplete. That table gives V, J and clone size, and the DNA gave D and trimming. The data contain about 220,000 clones, 80% to 85% of them singletons. The germline CDR1 and CDR2 sequences are MNHEY and SMNVEV (reference sequence). The junction had 7 bases not matched to a gene; V was cut back by 5 bases and J by 5 bases. The CDR3 spans 15 residues. This chain connects TRBV27 to TRBJ1-4; 8 bases match TRBD1. Input material: peripheral blood. This TCR came from a woman aged 30 to 39 who had recovered from COVID-19. CDR3 DNA: TGTGCCAGCAGTCCCCGACAGGGGACAAATGAAAAACTGTTTTTT. Translated: CASSPRQGTNEKLFF.